The rows below give T cell receptor beta chains drawn from one sample of a study of shared clonotypes between healthy human individuals. Profiled with immunoSEQ multiplex PCR; TCRdb holds only in-frame clones, not every one. The sample has hundreds of thousands of clones, almost 97% seen once; the top ten hold 0.05% to 0.07%. Sequencing input: naive CD4+ T cells sorted from blood. The receptors derive from a woman aged 30 to 39 in good health. Both conserved end residues are part of each CDR3. The order of the fields is CDR3 protein, V gene, J gene.

cdr3_aa: CASSPVWEHRSYEQYF
v_call: TRBV18
j_call: TRBJ2-7

cdr3_aa: CASKAQAPYNEQFF
v_call: TRBV6-5
j_call: TRBJ2-1

cdr3_aa: CASSLRTSTDTQYF
v_call: TRBV11-3
j_call: TRBJ2-3

cdr3_aa: CASSAGLGGTEAFF
v_call: TRBV2
j_call: TRBJ1-1

cdr3_aa: CASSPSHGDTQYF
v_call: TRBV5-4
j_call: TRBJ2-3

cdr3_aa: CASSPRGAGTGYTF
v_call: TRBV5-4
j_call: TRBJ1-2

cdr3_aa: CASSLAGDTNEKLFF
v_call: TRBV27
j_call: TRBJ1-4

cdr3_aa: CASNTGTYEQYF
v_call: TRBV6-6
j_call: TRBJ2-7

cdr3_aa: CASSPQTHTGTSNQPQHF
v_call: TRBV18
j_call: TRBJ1-5

cdr3_aa: CASSSLAAGTSYEQYF
v_call: TRBV6-5
j_call: TRBJ2-7

cdr3_aa: CASSQTGPRLETQYF
v_call: TRBV6-5
j_call: TRBJ2-5

cdr3_aa: CASSLRLAGGVQETQYF
v_call: TRBV7-6
j_call: TRBJ2-5

cdr3_aa: CASSPGLGSYEQYF
v_call: TRBV2
j_call: TRBJ2-7

cdr3_aa: CASSYEGKIYNEQFF
v_call: TRBV19
j_call: TRBJ2-1

cdr3_aa: CASSYVSDSYEQYF
v_call: TRBV6-5
j_call: TRBJ2-7

cdr3_aa: CSGVGTGFADTQYF
v_call: TRBV29-1
j_call: TRBJ2-3

cdr3_aa: CAWSVTEGTQYF
v_call: TRBV30
j_call: TRBJ2-5